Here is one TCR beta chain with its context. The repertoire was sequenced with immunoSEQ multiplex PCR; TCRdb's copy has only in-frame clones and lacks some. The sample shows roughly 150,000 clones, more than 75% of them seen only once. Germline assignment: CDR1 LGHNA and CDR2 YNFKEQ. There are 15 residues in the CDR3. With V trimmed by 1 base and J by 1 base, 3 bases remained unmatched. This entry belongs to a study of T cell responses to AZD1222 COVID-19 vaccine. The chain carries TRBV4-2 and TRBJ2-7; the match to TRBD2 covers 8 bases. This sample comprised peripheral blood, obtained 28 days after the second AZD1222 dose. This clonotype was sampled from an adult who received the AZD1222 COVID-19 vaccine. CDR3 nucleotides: TGTGCCAGCAGCCAAGCGCTAGCGGGTTCCTACGAGCAGTACTTC. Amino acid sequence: CASSQALAGSYEQYF.